The clone carrying this T cell receptor beta chain came up a few times. Since a much larger clone is just one base distant, this may be a read error. This sample stems from a study of read filtering for tumor transcriptome and immune sequencing. From 400 to 450 ng of RNA, a library with molecular barcoded alpha/delta and beta/gamma adaptors was made. One entry per CDR3 protein results from TCRdb running MiXCR on the reads. The repertoire holds around 130,000 distinct CDR3 sequences, with approximately 13% as singletons. Germline V gene sequence: CDR1 DFQATT, CDR2 SNEGSKA (reference sequence). Trimming cost V 6 bases and J 2 bases; bases outside gene matches: 12. This CDR3 spans 15 amino acids.

The material sequenced was a population of CD138-negative cells sorted from bone marrow. The chain recombines TRBV20-1 with TRBJ2-7; 8 nucleotides agree with TRBD2. The sequence was collected from a donor at least 40 years old with multiple myeloma. The CDR3 DNA reads as TGCAGTGCGCTACCGGCGGGAGGTCCCCCCTACGAGCAGTACTTC. Encoded protein: CSALPAGGPPYEQYF.